This T cell receptor (beta chain) was recorded in a study of cytomegalovirus exposure and HLA in healthy donors. The CDR3 is 12 amino acids. V shed 5 bases and J shed 8 bases, with 12 bases lying between them. CDR1 is SEHNR, CDR2 FQNEAQ, per germline (reference sequence). Use of 60 Vbeta and 13 Jbeta primers characterized the PCR. Sequencing was performed with immunoSEQ multiplex PCR; in TCRdb, only in-frame clones are kept and a portion is missing. The sample lists 240,000 or so clones, more than 75% occurring once. Study outcomes and limitations: Later, an analysis found that common viral pathogens appeared to be linked with several of the most significant clusters.

This clone was picked up a small number of times. Its antigen is undetermined. J is TRBJ1-2 and V is TRBV7-9, with D hard to call. Input material: PBMCs. This TCR was recovered from a woman between 40 and 55 years old in good health and CMV-seropositive. The CDR3 protein is CASSIGSEGYTF. For the CDR3, the DNA is TGTGCCAGCAGCATCGGGAGCGAAGGCTACACCTTC.